The source of this TCR beta chain is a study of cytomegalovirus exposure and HLA in healthy donors. With 60 Vbeta and 13 Jbeta primers, the PCR was carried out. The data were produced by immunoSEQ multiplex PCR, yet TCRdb's version contains in-frame clones alone and is incomplete. The data contain fewer than 200,000 clones, 60% to 85% of them singletons. A note on this clone: Its antigen is undetermined.

Overall study findings and caveats: More than 15,000 TCR beta sequences were associated with HLA alleles at 0.05 false discovery rate in a later analysis. Indistinguishable V segments such as TRBV6-2 and TRBV6-3 were excluded.

The CDR3 is 15 residues long. Germline V gives CDR1 MGHDK, CDR2 SYGVNS. The junction had 6 bases not matched to a gene; V was cut back by 6 bases and J by 1 base. The chain carries TRBV25-1 and TRBJ2-1; 7 bases agree with TRBD2. Sequenced: PBMCs. This TCR was sampled from a male donor in good health and CMV-seropositive. CDR3 sequence (DNA): TGTGCCAGCAGGGCGGATAGCGGGTCCTACAATGAGCAGTTCTTC. Amino acids: CASRADSGSYNEQFF.